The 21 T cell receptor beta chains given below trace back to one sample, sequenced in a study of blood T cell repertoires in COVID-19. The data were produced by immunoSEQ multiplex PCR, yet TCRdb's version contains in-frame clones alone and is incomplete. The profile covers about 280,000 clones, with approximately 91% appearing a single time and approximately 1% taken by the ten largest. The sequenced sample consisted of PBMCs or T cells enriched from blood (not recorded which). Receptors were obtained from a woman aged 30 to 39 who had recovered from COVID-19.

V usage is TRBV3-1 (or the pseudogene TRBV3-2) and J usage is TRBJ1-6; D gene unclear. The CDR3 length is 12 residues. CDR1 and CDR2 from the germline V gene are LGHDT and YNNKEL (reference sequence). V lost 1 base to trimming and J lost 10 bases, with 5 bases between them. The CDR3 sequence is CASSQGSSPLHF. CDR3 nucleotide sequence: TGTGCCAGCAGCCAAGGAAGCTCACCCCTCCACTTT.

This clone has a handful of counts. In DNA, the CDR3 is TGTGCCAGCAGCCCGAGACAGCCTCCAACTTATAATTCACCCCTCCACTTT. Encoded protein: CASSPRQPPTYNSPLHF. The chain is built from TRBV14 and TRBJ1-6, with a weak D call TRBD1 (5 bases). This CDR3 has 17 residues. Germline-derived CDR1 and CDR2 are SGHDN and FVKESK. The V and J ends lost 4 bases and 4 bases respectively, with 17 bases between them.

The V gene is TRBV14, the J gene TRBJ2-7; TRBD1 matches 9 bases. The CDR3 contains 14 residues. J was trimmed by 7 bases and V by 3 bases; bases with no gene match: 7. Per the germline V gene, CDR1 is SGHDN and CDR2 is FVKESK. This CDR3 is CASSHSGQGYEQYF. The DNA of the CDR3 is TGTGCCAGCAGCCACTCGGGACAGGGTTATGAGCAGTACTTC.

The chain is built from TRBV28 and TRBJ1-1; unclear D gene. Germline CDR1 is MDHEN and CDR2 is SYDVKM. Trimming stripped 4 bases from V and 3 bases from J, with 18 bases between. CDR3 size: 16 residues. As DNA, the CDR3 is TGTGCCAGCAGTTCAAATCCGGGAGCGGAATACACTGAAGCTTTCTTT. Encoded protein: CASSSNPGAEYTEAFF.

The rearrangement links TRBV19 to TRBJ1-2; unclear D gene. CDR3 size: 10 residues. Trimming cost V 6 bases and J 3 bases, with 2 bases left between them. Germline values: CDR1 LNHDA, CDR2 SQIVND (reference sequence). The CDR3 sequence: CASSDYGYTF. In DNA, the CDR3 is TGTGCCAGTAGCGACTATGGCTACACCTTC.

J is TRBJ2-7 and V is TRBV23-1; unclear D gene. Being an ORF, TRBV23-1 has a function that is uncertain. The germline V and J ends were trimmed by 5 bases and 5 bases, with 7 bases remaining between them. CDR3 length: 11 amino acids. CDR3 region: CASSSPDEQYF. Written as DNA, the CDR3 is TGCGCCAGCAGTTCCCCCGACGAGCAGTACTTC.

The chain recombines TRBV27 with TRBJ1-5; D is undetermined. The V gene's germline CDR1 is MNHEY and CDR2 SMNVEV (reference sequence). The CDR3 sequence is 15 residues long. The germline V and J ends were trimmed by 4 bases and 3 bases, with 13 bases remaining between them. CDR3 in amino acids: CASSSGRRVNQPQHF. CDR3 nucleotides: TGTGCCAGCAGTTCCGGAAGGAGGGTCAATCAGCCCCAGCATTTT.

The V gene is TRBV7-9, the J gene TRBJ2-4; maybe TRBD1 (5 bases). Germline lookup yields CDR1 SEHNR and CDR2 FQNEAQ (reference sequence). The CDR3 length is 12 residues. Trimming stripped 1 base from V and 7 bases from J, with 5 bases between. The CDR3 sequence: CASSLGQNIQYF. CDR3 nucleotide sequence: TGTGCCAGCAGCTTAGGACAGAACATTCAGTACTTC.

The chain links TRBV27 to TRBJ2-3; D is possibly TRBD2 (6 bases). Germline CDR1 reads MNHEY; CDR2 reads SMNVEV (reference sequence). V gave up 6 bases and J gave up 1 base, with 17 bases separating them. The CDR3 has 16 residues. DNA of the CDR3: TGTGCCAGCAGCGCACTAGCAGGGTCTCGCACAGATACGCAGTATTTT. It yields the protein CASSALAGSRTDTQYF.

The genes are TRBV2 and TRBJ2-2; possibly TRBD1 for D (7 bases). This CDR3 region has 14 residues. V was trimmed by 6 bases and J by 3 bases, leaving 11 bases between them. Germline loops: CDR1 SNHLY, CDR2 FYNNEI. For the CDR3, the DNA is TGTGCCAGCAGGGGGGGACAGTACACCGGGGAGCTGTTTTTT. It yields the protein CASRGGQYTGELFF.

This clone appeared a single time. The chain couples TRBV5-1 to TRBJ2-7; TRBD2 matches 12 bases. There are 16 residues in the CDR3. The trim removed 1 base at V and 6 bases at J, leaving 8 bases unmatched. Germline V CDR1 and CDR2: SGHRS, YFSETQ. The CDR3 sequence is CASSLKALAGGTEQYF. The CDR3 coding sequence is TGCGCCAGCAGCTTGAAGGCACTAGCGGGGGGAACCGAGCAGTACTTC. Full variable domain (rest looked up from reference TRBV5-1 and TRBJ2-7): KAGVTQTPRYLIKTRGQQVTLSCSPISGHRSVSWYQQTPGQGLQFLFEYFSETQRNKGNFPGRFSGRQFSNSRSEMNVSTLELGDSALYLCASSLKALAGGTEQYFGPGTRLTVT.

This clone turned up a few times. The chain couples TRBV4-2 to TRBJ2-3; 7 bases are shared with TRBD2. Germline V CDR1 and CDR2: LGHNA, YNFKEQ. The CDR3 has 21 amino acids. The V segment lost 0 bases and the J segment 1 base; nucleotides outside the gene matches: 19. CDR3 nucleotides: TGTGCCAGCAGCCAAGATGGCCGGCCCGGAGCGGTTAGCGGGTGCACAGATACGCAGTATTTT. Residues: CASSQDGRPGAVSGCTDTQYF.

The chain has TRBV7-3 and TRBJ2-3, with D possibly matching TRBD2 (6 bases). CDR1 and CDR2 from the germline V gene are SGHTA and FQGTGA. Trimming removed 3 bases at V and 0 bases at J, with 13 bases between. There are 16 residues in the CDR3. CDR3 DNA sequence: TGTGCCAGCAGCTTTGGTAGCGGTACCAGCACAGATACGCAGTATTTT. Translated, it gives CASSFGSGTSTDTQYF.

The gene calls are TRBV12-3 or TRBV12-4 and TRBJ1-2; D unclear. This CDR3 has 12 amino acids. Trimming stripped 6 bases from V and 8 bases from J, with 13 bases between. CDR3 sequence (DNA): TGTGCCAGCAGACGCACAACGTCCGGCTACACCTTC. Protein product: CASRRTTSGYTF.

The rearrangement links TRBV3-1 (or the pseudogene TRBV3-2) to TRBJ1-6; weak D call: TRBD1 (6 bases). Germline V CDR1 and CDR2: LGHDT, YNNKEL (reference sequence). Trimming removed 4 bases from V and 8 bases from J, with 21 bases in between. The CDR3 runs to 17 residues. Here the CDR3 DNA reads TGTGCCAGCAGCCCAAACCCGACAGGCCTCCTGCATTCACCCCTCCACTTT. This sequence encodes CASSPNPTGLLHSPLHF.

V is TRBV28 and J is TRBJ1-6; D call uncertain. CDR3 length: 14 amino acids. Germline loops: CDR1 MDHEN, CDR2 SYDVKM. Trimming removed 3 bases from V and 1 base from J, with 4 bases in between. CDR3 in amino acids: CASSFQSYNSPLHF. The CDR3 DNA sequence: TGTGCCAGCAGTTTCCAGTCCTATAATTCACCCCTCCACTTT. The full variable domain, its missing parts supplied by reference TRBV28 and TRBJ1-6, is DVKVTQSSRYLVKRTGEKVFLECVQDMDHENMFWYRQDPGLGLRLIYFSYDVKMKEKGDIPEGYSVSREKKERFSLILESASTNQTSMYLCASSFQSYNSPLHFGNGTRLTVT.

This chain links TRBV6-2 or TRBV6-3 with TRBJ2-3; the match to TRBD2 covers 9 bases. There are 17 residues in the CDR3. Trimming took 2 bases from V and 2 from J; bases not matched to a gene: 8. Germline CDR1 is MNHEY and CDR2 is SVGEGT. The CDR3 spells CASSYGSSGVYTDTQYF. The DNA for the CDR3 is TGTGCCAGCAGTTACGGCTCTAGCGGGGTTTACACAGATACGCAGTATTTT.

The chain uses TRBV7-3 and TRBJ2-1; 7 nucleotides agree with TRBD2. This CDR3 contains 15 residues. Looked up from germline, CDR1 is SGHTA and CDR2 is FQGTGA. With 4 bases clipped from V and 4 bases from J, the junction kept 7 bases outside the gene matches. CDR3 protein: CASSSSAGGYNEQFF. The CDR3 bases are TGTGCCAGCAGCTCTTCGGCCGGGGGGTACAATGAGCAGTTCTTC.

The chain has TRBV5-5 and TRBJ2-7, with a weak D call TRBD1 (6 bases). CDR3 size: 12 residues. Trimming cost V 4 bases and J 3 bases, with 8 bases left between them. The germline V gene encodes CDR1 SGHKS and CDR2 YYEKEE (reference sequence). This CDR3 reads CASSVTGYEQYF. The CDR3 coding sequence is TGTGCCAGCAGCGTGACAGGCTACGAGCAGTACTTC.

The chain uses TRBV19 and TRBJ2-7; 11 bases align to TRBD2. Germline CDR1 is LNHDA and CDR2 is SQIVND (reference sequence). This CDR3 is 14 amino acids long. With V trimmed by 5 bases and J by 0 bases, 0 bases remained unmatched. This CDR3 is CASSLAGGSYEQYF. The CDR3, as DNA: TGTGCCAGTAGTCTAGCGGGAGGCTCCTACGAGCAGTACTTC.

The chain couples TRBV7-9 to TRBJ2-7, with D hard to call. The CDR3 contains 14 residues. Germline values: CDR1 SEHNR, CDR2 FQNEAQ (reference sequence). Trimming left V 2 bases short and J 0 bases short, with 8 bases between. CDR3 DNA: TGTGCCAGCAGCTTACGCGTCAACTCCTACGAGCAGTACTTC. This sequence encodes CASSLRVNSYEQYF.